This TCR beta chain emerged from a study of blood T cell repertoires in COVID-19. In the study overall: Sites across the United States, Italy and Spain contributed samples from acute and convalescent COVID-19. The analysed material was cDNA or gDNA that came from T cells, B-cell-depleted T cells, or PBMCs.

Germline CDR1 and CDR2: SGHVS and FNYEAQ. The J segment lost 6 bases and the V segment lost 3 bases, leaving 9 bases of the junction unmatched. The CDR3 has 16 amino acids. Using immunoSEQ multiplex PCR, the repertoire was profiled, and TCRdb retains in-frame clones only, with some absent. This sample has more than 40,000 clones; approximately 83% occur once, and the top ten carry about a sixth. The sequence was collected from a human donor in a cohort sampled during active COVID-19. The donor label of this sample is uncertain. The sample comprised peripheral blood. The chain joins TRBV7-6 to TRBJ1-5; TRBD1 aligns across 9 bases. As DNA, the CDR3 is TGTGCCAGCAGCTTGTACGTAACAGGGGGCGGTCAGCCCCAGCATTTT. Protein: CASSLYVTGGGQPQHF.